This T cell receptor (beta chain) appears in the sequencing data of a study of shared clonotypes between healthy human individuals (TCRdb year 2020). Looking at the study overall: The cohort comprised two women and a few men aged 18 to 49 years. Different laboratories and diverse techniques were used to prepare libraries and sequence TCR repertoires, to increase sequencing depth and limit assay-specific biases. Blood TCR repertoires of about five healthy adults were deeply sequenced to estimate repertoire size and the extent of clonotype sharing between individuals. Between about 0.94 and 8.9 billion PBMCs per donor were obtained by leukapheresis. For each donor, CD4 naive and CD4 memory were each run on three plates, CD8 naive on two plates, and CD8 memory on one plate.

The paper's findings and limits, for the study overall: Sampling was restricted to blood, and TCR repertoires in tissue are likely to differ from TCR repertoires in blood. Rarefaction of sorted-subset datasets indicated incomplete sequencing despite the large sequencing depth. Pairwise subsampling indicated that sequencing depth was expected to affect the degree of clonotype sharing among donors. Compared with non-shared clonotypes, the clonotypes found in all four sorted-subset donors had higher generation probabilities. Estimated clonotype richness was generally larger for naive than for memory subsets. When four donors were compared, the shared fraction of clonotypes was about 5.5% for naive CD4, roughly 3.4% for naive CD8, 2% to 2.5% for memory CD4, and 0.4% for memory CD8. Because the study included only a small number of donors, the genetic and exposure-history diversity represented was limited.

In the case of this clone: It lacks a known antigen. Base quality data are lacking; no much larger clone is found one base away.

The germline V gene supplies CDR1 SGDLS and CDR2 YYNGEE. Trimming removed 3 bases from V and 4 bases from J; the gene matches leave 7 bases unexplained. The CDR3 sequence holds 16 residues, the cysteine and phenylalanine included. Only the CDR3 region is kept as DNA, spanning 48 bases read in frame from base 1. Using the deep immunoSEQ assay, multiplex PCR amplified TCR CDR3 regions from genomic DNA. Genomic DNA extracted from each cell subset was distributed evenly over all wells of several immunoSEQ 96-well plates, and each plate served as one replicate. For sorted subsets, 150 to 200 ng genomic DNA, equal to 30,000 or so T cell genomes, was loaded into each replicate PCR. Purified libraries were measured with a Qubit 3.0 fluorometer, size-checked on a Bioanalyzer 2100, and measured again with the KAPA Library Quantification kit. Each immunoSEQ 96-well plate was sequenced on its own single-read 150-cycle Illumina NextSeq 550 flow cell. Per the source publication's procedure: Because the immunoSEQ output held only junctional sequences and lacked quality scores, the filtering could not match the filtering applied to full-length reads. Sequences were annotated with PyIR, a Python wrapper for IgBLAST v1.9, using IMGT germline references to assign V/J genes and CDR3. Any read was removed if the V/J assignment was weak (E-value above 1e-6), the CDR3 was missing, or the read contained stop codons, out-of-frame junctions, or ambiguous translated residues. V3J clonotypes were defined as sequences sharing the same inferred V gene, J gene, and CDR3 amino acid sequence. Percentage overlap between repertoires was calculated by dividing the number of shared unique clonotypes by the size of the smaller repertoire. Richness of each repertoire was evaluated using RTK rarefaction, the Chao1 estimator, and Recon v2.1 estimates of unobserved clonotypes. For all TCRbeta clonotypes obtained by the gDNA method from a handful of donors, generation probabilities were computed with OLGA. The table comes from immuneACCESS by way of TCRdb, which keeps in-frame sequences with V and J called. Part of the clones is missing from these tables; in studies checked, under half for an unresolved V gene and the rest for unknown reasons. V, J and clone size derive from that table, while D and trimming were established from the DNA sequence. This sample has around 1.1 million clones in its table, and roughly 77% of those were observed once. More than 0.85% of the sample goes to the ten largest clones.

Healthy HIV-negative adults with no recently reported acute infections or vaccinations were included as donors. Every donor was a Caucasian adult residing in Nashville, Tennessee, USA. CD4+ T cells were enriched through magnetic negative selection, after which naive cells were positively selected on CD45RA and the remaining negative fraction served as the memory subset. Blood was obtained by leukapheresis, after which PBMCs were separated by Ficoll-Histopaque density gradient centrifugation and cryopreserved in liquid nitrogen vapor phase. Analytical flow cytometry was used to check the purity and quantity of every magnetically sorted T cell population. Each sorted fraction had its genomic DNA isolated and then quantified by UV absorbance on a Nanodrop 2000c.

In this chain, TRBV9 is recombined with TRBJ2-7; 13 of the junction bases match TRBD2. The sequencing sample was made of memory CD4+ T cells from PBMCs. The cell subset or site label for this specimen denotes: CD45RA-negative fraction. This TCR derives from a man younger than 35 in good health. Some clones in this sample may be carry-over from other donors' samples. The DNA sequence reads TGTGCCAGCAGCGCTAAAAGGACTAGCGGGAGTTACGAGCAGTACTTC. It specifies CASSAKRTSGSYEQYF.